This T cell receptor beta chain comes out of a study of cytomegalovirus exposure and HLA in healthy donors. As regards this clone: Its matching antigen is unknown.

Study observations and caveats: Cytomegalovirus status, reportedly, was diagnosed with high specificity and sensitivity by the classifier. Listed as cytomegalovirus-associated were roughly 180 TCR beta chains. Roughly even sequencing depth across donors was the assumption behind the presence/absence analyses.

Among the donors, all were healthy bone marrow donors. This CDR3 is 13 amino acids long. Germline lookup yields CDR1 SGDLS and CDR2 YYNGEE. The junction had 1 base not matched to a gene; V was cut back by 1 base and J by 5 bases. Both 60 Vbeta primers and 13 Jbeta primers went into the PCR. Sequencing used immunoSEQ multiplex PCR; TCRdb keeps in-frame clones, though not all of them. The sample records about 110,000 clones, about 83% being singletons. The sequencing sample was made of PBMCs. V usage is TRBV9 and J usage is TRBJ2-5; 8 nucleotides match TRBD1. The sequence came from a female donor in good health and CMV-seropositive. DNA of the CDR3: TGTGCCAGCAGCGTACAGGGGGCGGAGACCCAGTACTTC. It yields the protein CASSVQGAETQYF.